This TCR beta chain was captured by sequencing in a study of graft-versus-host responses after intestinal transplantation. The authors processed graft tissue to release intraepithelial and lamina propria lymphocytes. Regarding the study as a whole: Some GvH clones were seen earlier in gut or blood, suggesting intestinal origin. Clonal ratios of graft-versus-host to host-versus-graft in allografts were high for patients exhibiting graft-donor T cell macrochimerism.

This clone occurred a few times. The target antigen is unknown. The V and J ends lost 2 bases and 9 bases, in that order; junction bases with no gene match: 5. Germline V lookup: CDR1 MNHEY, CDR2 SMNVEV (reference sequence). This CDR3 spans 15 amino acids. Sequenced by immunoSEQ multiplex PCR; TCRdb stores in-frame clones only, minus some. The data show around 17,000 clones, approximately 82% seen once. The sequence derives from a human patient who received an intestinal transplant, so some T cells may come from the graft donor. This chain joins TRBV27 and TRBJ2-1; 12 bases are shared with TRBD2. The source was ileum tissue, collected 17 days after transplant. Here the CDR3 reads CASSLQTSGSGEQFF. Here the CDR3 DNA reads TGTGCCAGCAGTTTACAGACTAGCGGGAGCGGTGAGCAGTTCTTC.